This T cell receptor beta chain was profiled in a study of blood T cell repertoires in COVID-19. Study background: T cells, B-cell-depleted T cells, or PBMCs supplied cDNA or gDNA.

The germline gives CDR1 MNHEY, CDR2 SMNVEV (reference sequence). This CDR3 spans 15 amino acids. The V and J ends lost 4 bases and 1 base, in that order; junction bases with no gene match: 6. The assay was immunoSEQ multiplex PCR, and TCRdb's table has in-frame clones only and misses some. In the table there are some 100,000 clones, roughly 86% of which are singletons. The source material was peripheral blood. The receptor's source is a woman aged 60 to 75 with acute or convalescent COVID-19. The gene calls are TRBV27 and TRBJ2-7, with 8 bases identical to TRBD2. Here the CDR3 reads CASSWGAGGSYEQYF. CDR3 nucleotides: TGTGCCAGCAGTTGGGGGGCGGGGGGATCCTACGAGCAGTACTTC.